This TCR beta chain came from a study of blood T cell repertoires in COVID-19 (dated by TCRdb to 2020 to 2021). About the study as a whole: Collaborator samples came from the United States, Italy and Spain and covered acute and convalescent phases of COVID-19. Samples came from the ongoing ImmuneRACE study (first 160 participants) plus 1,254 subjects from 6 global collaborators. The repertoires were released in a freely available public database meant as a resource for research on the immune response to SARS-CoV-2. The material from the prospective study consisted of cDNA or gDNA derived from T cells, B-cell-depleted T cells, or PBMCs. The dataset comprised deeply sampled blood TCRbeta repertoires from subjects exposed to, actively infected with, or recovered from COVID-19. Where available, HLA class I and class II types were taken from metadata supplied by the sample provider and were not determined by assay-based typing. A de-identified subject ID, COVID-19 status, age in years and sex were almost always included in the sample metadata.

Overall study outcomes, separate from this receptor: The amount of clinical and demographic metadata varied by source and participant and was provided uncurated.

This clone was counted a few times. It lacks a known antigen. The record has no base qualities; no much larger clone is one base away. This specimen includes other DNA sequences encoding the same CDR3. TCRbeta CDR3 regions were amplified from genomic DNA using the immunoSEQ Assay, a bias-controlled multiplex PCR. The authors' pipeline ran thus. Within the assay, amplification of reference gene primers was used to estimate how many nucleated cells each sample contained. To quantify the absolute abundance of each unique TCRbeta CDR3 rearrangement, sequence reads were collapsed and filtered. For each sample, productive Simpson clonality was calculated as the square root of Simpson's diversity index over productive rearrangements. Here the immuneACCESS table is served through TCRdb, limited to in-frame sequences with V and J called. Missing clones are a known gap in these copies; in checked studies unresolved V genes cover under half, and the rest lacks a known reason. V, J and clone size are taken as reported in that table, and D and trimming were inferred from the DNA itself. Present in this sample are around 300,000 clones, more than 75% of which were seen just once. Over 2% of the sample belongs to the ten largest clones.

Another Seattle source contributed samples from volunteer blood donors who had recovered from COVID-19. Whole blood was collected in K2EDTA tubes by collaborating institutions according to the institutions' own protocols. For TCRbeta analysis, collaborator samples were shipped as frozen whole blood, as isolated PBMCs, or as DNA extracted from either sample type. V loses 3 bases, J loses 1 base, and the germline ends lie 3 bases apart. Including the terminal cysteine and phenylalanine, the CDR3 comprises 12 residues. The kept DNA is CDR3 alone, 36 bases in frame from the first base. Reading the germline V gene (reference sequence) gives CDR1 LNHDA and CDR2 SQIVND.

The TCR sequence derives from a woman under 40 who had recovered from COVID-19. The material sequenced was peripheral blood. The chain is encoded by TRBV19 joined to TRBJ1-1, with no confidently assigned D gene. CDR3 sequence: CASSIQNTEAFF. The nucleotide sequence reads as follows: TGTGCCAGTAGTATCCAGAACACTGAAGCTTTCTTT.